This is a list of T cell receptor beta chains from one sample in a study of blood T cell repertoires in COVID-19. The table came from immunoSEQ multiplex PCR; TCRdb's copy has only in-frame clones and leaves some out. The table includes about 200,000 clones, nearly 90% detected once. Sequencing input: peripheral blood. The source of these receptors is a man over 45 with COVID-19, enrolled during active disease. The conserved cysteine and the conserved F or W are not part of the CDR3 here. The order of the fields is V gene, D gene, J gene, CDR3 protein. D genes are given only for firm matches.

V: TRBV10-3; D: NA; J: TRBJ1-6; CDR3: AIRQANSPLH
V: TRBV19; D: TRBD2; J: TRBJ2-1; CDR3: ASNIEGAGGNRFNEQF
V: TRBV11-2; D: NA; J: TRBJ2-3; CDR3: ASSITPTYTDTQY
V: TRBV29-1; D: TRBD1; J: TRBJ1-4; CDR3: SVDTGATNEKLF
V: TRBV5-6; D: TRBD1; J: TRBJ2-6; CDR3: ASSSTGTGLSGANVLT
V: TRBV28; D: TRBD1; J: TRBJ2-7; CDR3: ASGTGGLSYEQY
V: TRBV30; D: TRBD1; J: TRBJ1-5; CDR3: AWSAMDRAYQPQH
V: TRBV4-1; D: NA; J: TRBJ1-1; CDR3: ASSQDRENEAF
V: TRBV3-1/TRBV3-2; D: NA; J: TRBJ1-1; CDR3: ASAFRGTEAF
V: TRBV7-8; D: TRBD2; J: TRBJ2-7; CDR3: ASSHGTSGEYEQY
V: TRBV25-1; D: NA; J: TRBJ1-4; CDR3: ASSEYRGWQNEKLF
V: TRBV7-7; D: TRBD1; J: TRBJ2-5; CDR3: ASSLTGIRGETQY